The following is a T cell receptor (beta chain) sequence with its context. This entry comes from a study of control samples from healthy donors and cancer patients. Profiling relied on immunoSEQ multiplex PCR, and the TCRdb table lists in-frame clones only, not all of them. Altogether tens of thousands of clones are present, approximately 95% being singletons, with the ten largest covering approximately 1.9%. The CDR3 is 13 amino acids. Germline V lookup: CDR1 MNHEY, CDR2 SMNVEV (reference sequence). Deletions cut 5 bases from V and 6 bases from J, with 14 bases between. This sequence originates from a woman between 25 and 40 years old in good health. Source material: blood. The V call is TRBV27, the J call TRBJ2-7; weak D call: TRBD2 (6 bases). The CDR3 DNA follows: TGTGCCAGCAGTCTGAGACTAGTTTCCGAGCAGTACTTC. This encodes CASSLRLVSEQYF.